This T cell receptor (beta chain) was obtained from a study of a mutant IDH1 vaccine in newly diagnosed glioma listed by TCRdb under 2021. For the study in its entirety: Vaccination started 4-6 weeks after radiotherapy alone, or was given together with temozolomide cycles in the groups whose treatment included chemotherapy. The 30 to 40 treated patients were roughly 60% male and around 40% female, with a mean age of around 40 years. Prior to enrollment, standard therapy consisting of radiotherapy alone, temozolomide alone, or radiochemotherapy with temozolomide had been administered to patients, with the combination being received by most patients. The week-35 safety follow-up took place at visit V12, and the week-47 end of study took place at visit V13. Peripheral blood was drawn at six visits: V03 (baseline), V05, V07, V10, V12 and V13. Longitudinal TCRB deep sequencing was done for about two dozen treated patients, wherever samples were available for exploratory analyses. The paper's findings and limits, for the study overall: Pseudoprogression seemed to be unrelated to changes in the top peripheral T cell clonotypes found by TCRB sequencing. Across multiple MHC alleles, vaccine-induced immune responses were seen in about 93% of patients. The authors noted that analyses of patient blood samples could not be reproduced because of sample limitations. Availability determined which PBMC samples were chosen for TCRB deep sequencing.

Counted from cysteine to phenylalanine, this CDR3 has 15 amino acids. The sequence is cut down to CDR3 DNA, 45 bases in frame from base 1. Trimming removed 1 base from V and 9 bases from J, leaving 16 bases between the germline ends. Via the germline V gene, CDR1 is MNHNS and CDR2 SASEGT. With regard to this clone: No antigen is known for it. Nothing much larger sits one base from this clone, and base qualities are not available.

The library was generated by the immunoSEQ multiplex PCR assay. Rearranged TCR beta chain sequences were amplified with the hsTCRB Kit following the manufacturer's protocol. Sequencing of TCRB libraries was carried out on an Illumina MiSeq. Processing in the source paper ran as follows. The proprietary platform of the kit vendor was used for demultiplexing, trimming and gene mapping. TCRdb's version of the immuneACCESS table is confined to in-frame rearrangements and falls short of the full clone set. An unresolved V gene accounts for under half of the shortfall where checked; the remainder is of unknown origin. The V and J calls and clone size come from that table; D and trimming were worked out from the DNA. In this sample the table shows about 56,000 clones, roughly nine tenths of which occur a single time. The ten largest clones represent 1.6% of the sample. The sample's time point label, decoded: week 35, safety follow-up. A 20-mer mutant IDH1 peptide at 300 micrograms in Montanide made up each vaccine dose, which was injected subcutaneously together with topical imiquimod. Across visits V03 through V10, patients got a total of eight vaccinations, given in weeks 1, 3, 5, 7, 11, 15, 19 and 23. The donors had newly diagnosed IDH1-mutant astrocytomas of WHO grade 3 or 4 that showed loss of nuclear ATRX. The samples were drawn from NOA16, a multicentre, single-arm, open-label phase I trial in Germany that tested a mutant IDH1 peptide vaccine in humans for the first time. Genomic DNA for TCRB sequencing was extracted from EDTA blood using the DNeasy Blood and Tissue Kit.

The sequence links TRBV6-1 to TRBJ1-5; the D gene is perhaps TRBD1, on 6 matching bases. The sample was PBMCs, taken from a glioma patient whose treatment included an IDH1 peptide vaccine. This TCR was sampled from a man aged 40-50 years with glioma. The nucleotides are TGTGCCAGCAGTGAAGGCAGGGGCCAACTTGGGCCCCAGCATTTT. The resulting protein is CASSEGRGQLGPQHF.